The 25 T cell receptor beta chains given below trace back to one sample, sequenced in a study of blood T cell repertoires in COVID-19 (TCRdb year 2020). Receptors were amplified or captured by the immunoSEQ multiplex PCR assay. TCRdb's version of the immuneACCESS table is confined to in-frame rearrangements and falls short of the full clone set. An unresolved V gene accounts for under half of the shortfall where checked; the remainder is of unknown origin. The sample has approximately 210,000 clones on record, 90% to 95% of them singletons. Approximately 1.2% of the sample lies in the top ten. Sequencing was done on a sample of peripheral blood. The receptors shown here come from a man aged 25-45 years with acute or convalescent COVID-19.

The V gene is TRBV28, the J gene TRBJ1-3; 9 nucleotides agree with TRBD1. V trimming: 6 bases; J trimming: 4 bases; junction bases outside the gene matches: 4. The CDR3 covers 14 residues. Germline CDR1 MDHEN, CDR2 SYDVKM. The DNA for the CDR3 is TGTGCCAGCAGAACGACAGGGGGGGGAAACACCATATATTTT. Encoded protein: CASRTTGGGNTIYF.

This rearrangement joins TRBV11-3 to TRBJ2-1; the match to TRBD2 covers 9 bases. V dropped 1 base and J dropped 4; count of bases not matched to a gene: 5. The CDR3 loop spans 16 amino acids. Per the germline V gene, CDR1 is SGHNT and CDR2 is YENEEA. The CDR3 nucleotides are TGTGCCAGCAGCTTAGTTGCGGGGGGGCCGTACAATGAGCAGTTCTTC. Translated, it gives CASSLVAGGPYNEQFF.

The rearrangement links TRBV7-9 to TRBJ1-3; TRBD1 matches at 8 bases. J gave up 3 bases and V 6 bases, and 4 bases lay outside the gene matches. Germline V gives CDR1 SEHNR, CDR2 FQNEAQ (reference sequence). The CDR3 covers 14 residues. DNA for the CDR3: TGTGCCAGCAGACAGGGGGTTGATGGAAACACCATATATTTT. It is translated as CASRQGVDGNTIYF.

This chain connects TRBV28 to TRBJ1-6, with D tentatively TRBD1 (6 bases). Trimming cost V 5 bases and J 4 bases, with 27 bases left between them. Germline V CDR1 and CDR2: MDHEN, SYDVKM. This CDR3 spans 20 amino acids. CDR3 sequence: CASSAKGQSIIVAYNSPLHF. The CDR3 DNA sequence: TGTGCCAGCAGTGCCAAGGGACAATCTATTATCGTTGCTTATAATTCACCCCTCCACTTT.

The genes are TRBV6-6 and TRBJ1-1; 7 bases match TRBD1. CDR3 length: 15 residues. CDR1 is MNHNY and CDR2 is SVGAGI in the germline V gene (reference sequence). V was pared by 6 bases and J by 5 bases, with 12 bases of the junction left unmatched. CDR3: CASSNRQGGYTEAFF. The CDR3 DNA is TGTGCCAGCAGCAATAGACAGGGCGGTTATACTGAAGCTTTCTTT.

This rearrangement joins TRBV6-5 to TRBJ1-1; D may be TRBD1 (5 bases). The V gene's germline CDR1 is MNHEY and CDR2 SVGAGI. This CDR3 is 14 amino acids long. Trimming took off 7 bases at V and 5 bases at J, with 17 bases between the two ends. For the CDR3, the DNA is TGTGCCAGCATCCCCCCGGGGGGTGGGACTGAAGCTTTCTTT. It encodes CASIPPGGGTEAFF.

The chain uses TRBV7-9 and TRBJ2-7; D is unclear. CDR1 is SEHNR and CDR2 is FQNEAQ in the germline V gene (reference sequence). The CDR3 has 11 amino acids. With 9 bases removed from V and 6 bases from J, the gap between germline ends came to 12 bases. DNA for the CDR3: TGTGCCAGTACTCTAGGTACCGAGCAGTACTTC. Its translation is CASTLGTEQYF.

J is TRBJ2-5 and V is TRBV3-1 (or the pseudogene TRBV3-2), with 14 positions matching TRBD2. CDR1 is LGHDT, CDR2 YNNKEL, per germline (reference sequence). This CDR3 contains 18 residues. V was clipped by 0 bases and J by 5 bases; unmatched bases: 8. CDR3 nucleotides: TGTGCCAGCAGCCAAGATTTGGGACTAGCGGGAGATAGGGAGACCCAGTACTTC. Translation gives CASSQDLGLAGDRETQYF.

The rearrangement joins TRBV9 to TRBJ2-1; no definite D call. V was shortened by 4 bases and J by 0 bases, with 5 bases between the two germline ends. CDR1 SGDLS and CDR2 YYNGEE come from the germline V gene. This CDR3 region has 13 residues. The CDR3 coding sequence is TGTGCCAGCAGCCCCTTCTCCTACAATGAGCAGTTCTTC. Its protein product is CASSPFSYNEQFF.

CDR3 in amino acids: CASTPGQPRVYGYTF. CDR3 coding DNA: TGCGCCAGCACCCCGGGACAGCCAAGGGTTTATGGCTACACCTTC. V and J are TRBV5-1 and TRBJ1-2, with 7 bases identical to TRBD1. V was clipped by 6 bases and J by 5 bases; unmatched bases: 13. CDR1 SGHRS and CDR2 YFSETQ come from the germline V gene. CDR3 size: 15 residues.

The chain joins TRBV3-1 (or the pseudogene TRBV3-2) to TRBJ2-5, with D tentatively TRBD2 (6 bases). The CDR3 loop spans 13 amino acids. V shed 5 bases and J shed 6 bases, with 13 bases lying between them. Germline CDR1 reads LGHDT; CDR2 reads YNNKEL (reference sequence). In DNA form, the CDR3 reads TGTGCCAGCAGCTCTCGGGCGGGGAAGACCCAGTACTTC. Its protein product is CASSSRAGKTQYF.

This clone was picked up one time. The rearrangement links TRBV28 to TRBJ2-5; TRBD2 aligns across 14 bases. Per germline, CDR1 MDHEN and CDR2 SYDVKM. The CDR3 contains 15 residues. V lost 9 bases to trimming and J lost 6 bases; unmatched junction nucleotides: 9. Here the CDR3 reads CASSKGLAGAKTQYF. As DNA, the CDR3 is TGTGCCAGTTCTAAGGGACTAGCGGGGGCAAAGACCCAGTACTTC.

This sequence joins TRBV29-1 and TRBJ2-7; D is unresolved. CDR1 is SQVTM and CDR2 is ANQGSEA in the germline V gene. Trimming shortened V by 6 bases and J by 5 bases, and 8 bases separated the two germline ends. This CDR3 contains 10 residues. The CDR3 DNA sequence: TGCAGCGTACTGTCTGACGAGCAGTACTTC. Translating it yields CSVLSDEQYF.

This rearrangement joins TRBV27 to TRBJ2-5, with 7 bases matching TRBD1. The V gene end was trimmed by 5 bases and the J gene end by 1 base; junction bases not matched to a gene: 13. The CDR3 runs to 17 residues. Germline V gene lookup returns CDR1 MNHEY and CDR2 SMNVEV (reference sequence). CDR3 sequence (DNA): TGTGCCAGCAGTAATATCGGTAGGACAGGAAGCCAAGAGACCCAGTACTTC. It is translated as CASSNIGRTGSQETQYF.

The chain carries TRBV7-9 and TRBJ1-5, with no clear D. Trimming pared 7 bases from V and 0 bases from J, leaving 7 bases between. The CDR3 consists of 13 residues. Germline values: CDR1 SEHNR, CDR2 FQNEAQ (reference sequence). This chain's CDR3 is CASTAGSNQPQHF. Here the CDR3 DNA reads TGTGCCAGCACCGCCGGTAGCAATCAGCCCCAGCATTTT.

This clone appeared once. V usage is TRBV2 and J usage is TRBJ1-2; 7 bases agree with TRBD1. CDR1 SNHLY and CDR2 FYNNEI come from the germline V gene. V trimming: 4 bases; J trimming: 4 bases; junction bases outside the gene matches: 3. The CDR3 spans 13 residues. CDR3 DNA: TGTGCCAGCAGTGGGGACAGATCCTATGGCTACACCTTC. Amino acid sequence: CASSGDRSYGYTF.

The V and J genes are TRBV19 and TRBJ2-2; D is undetermined. This CDR3 contains 16 residues. V shed 3 bases and J shed 3 bases, with 14 bases lying between them. Germline loops: CDR1 LNHDA, CDR2 SQIVND (reference sequence). CDR3 sequence reads: CASSIGLEVDTGELFF. CDR3 DNA sequence: TGTGCCAGTAGTATCGGTCTAGAAGTTGACACCGGGGAGCTGTTTTTT.

CDR3 DNA sequence: TGTGCCAGTAGTATAGATCGCGGTTTAGGCACTGAAGCTTTCTTT. Its translation: CASSIDRGLGTEAFF. The gene calls are TRBV19 and TRBJ1-1; D not resolved. CDR3 length equals 15 residues. CDR1 and CDR2 (germline): LNHDA, SQIVND (reference sequence). Deletions cut 0 bases from V and 4 bases from J, with 12 bases between.

The chain recombines TRBV6-5 with TRBJ2-1, with D possibly TRBD2 on 6 matching bases. The germline gives CDR1 MNHEY, CDR2 SVGAGI. The V end lost 5 bases, the J end lost 11 bases, and 13 bases lay between the germline ends. The CDR3 spans 12 residues. DNA for the CDR3: TGTGCCAGCAGTCCCCGACTAGACCAGCAGTTCTTC. Amino acids: CASSPRLDQQFF.

The rearrangement joins TRBV6-6 to TRBJ2-7, with TRBD2 matching 14 bases. V was clipped by 6 bases and J by 2 bases; unmatched bases: 21. The CDR3 has 21 amino acids. Germline V CDR1 and CDR2: MNHNY, SVGAGI (reference sequence). CDR3 residues: CASSPRWGLGLAGGVTYEQYF. As DNA, the CDR3 is TGTGCCAGCAGCCCCCGGTGGGGGCTCGGACTAGCGGGAGGTGTGACCTACGAGCAGTACTTC.

This clone was picked up one time. The V and J genes are TRBV6-2 or TRBV6-3 and TRBJ1-2; possible D gene TRBD1, 6 bases. The V gene lost 0 bases and the J gene lost 2 bases, with 10 bases spanning the gap. The CDR3 spans 15 residues. Germline V lookup: CDR1 MNHEY, CDR2 SVGEGT. CDR3 coding DNA: TGTGCCAGCAGTTACTCGAGAACAGGGAACTATGGCTACACCTTC. It codes for CASSYSRTGNYGYTF.

The chain links TRBV6-5 to TRBJ1-3; TRBD1 matches 9 bases. J gave up 3 bases and V 7 bases, and 4 bases lay outside the gene matches. Germline V gives CDR1 MNHEY, CDR2 SVGAGI. There are 14 residues in the CDR3. The CDR3 loop is CASTATGGGNTIYF. The CDR3 region has the DNA TGTGCCAGCACCGCGACAGGGGGTGGAAACACCATATATTTT.

The rearrangement joins TRBV2 to TRBJ1-2; D is uncertain. The CDR3 is 17 residues long. Per the germline V gene, CDR1 is SNHLY and CDR2 is FYNNEI. Trimming shortened V by 6 bases and J by 0 bases, and 20 bases separated the two germline ends. CDR3 protein: CASRGSEQIRANYGYTF. CDR3 in DNA: TGTGCCAGCAGGGGGAGTGAGCAGATAAGAGCTAACTATGGCTACACCTTC.

As DNA, the CDR3 is TGTGCCAGCAGCGAAATTGGCAGTTACAATGAGCAGTTCTTC. Amino acid sequence: CASSEIGSYNEQFF. V gene TRBV9 combines with J gene TRBJ2-1, with no clear D. Germline-derived CDR1 and CDR2 are SGDLS and YYNGEE. V shed 3 bases and J shed 4 bases, with 11 bases lying between them. The CDR3 covers 14 residues.

J is TRBJ2-1 and V is TRBV24-1, with TRBD1 identical over 7 bases. The CDR3 sequence is 12 residues long. Per the germline V gene, CDR1 is KGHDR and CDR2 is SFDVKD. The junction had 7 bases not matched to a gene; V was cut back by 4 bases and J by 14 bases. The CDR3 DNA follows: TGTGCCACCAGTGAAACTACAGGGGATAAGTTCTTC. Its protein product is CATSETTGDKFF.